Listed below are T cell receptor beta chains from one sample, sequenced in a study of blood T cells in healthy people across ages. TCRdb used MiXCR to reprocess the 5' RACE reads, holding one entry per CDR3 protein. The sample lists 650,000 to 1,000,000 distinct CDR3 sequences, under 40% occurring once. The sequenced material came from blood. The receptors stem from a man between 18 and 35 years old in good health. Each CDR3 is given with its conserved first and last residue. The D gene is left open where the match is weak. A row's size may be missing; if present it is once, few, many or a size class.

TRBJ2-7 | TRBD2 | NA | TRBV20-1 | TGCACCGGCGGAGGGACTAGCGGGGTCAAAGGTCATGAGCAGTACTTC | CTGGGTSGVKGHEQYF
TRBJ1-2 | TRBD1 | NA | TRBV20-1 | TGCAGTGCTCAGGACAGGGTTGATCCTAACTATGGCTACACCTTC | CSAQDRVDPNYGYTF
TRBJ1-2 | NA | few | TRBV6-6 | TGTGCCAGCAGCTCTAATACAGACCTCTATGGCTACACCTTC | CASSSNTDLYGYTF
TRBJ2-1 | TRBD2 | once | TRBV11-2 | TGTGTCAGCAGCTTCCTGAGCGGGGGGAACTACAATGAGCAGTTCTTC | CVSSFLSGGNYNEQFF
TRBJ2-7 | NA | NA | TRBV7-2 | TGTGCCAGCAGCCCGCAATCAGGGATCCACGAGCAGTACTTC | CASSPQSGIHEQYF
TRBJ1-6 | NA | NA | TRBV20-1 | TGCAGTGCTAGAGCCGAGGGCCCACCCCTCCACTTT | CSARAEGPPLHF
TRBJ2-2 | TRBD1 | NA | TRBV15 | TGTGCCACCAGCAGAGATGGGACAGGGGGCACCGGGGAGCTGTTTTTT | CATSRDGTGGTGELFF
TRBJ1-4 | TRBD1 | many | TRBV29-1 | TGCAGCTTCAGGACAGGGGGAAGTAATGAAAAACTGTTTTTT | CSFRTGGSNEKLFF
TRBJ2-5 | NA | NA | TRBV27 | TGTGCCAGCAGTCTTTTTCCGGGACGGAAACAAGAGACCCAGTACTTC | CASSLFPGRKQETQYF
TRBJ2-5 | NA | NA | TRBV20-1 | TGCAGTGCCCAGGGGACTATTGTCTTGGAGCAGTACTTC | CSAQGTIVLEQYF
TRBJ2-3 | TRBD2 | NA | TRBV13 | TGTGCCAGCAGCAGAGAGGGACTAGCGGGAGATACGCAGTATTTT | CASSREGLAGDTQYF
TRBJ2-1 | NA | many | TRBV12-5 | TGTGCTAGTGCCCCCTCGGCCTGGAGCTCCTACAATGAGCAGTTCTTC | CASAPSAWSSYNEQFF
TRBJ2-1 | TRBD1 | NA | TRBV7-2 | TGTGCCAGCAGCGACCGGGACAGGTACAATGAGCAGTTCTTC | CASSDRDRYNEQFF
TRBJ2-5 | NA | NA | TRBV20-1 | TGCAGTGCTAGAACCCCCCTGACCCAAGAGACCCAGTACTTC | CSARTPLTQETQYF
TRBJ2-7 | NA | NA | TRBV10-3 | TGTGCCATCGCCCGGACGGGCTTTTCGGGCTTCGAGCAGTACTTC | CAIARTGFSGFEQYF
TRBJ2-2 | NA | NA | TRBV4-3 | TGCGCCAGCAGCCAAGATTGGACCGCCACCGGGGAGCTGTTTTTT | CASSQDWTATGELFF
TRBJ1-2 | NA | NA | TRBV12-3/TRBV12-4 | TGTGCCAGCAGCCCCGGGACCGCGAGCTACTATGGCTACACCTTC | CASSPGTASYYGYTF
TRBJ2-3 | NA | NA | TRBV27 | TGTGCCGGCAGTTCTTTACAGGGTTTGACGGCAGATACGCAGTATTTT | CAGSSLQGLTADTQYF
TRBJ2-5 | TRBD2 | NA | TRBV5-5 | TGTGCCAGCAGCTTGATCTCGGCTAGCGGATCTGAAGAGACCCAGTACTTC | CASSLISASGSEETQYF
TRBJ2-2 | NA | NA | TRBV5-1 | TGCGCCAGCAGCTTGGCTGGTGGGGGTGTGATCACCGGGGAGCTGTTTTTT | CASSLAGGGVITGELFF
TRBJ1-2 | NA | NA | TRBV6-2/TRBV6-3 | TGTGCCAGCACCATCGCGGGAGTCTATGGCTACACCTTC | CASTIAGVYGYTF
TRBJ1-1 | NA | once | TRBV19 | TGTGCCAGTAGTCCTACAGTAGAGAACACTGAAGCTTTCTTT | CASSPTVENTEAFF
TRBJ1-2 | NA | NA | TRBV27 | TGTGCCAGCAGTTTAGCGGCCGGGATGGGTGGCTACACCTTC | CASSLAAGMGGYTF
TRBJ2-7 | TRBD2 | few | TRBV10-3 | TGTGCCATGAATAGCGGGGGGGGGTACGAGCAGTACTTC | CAMNSGGGYEQYF
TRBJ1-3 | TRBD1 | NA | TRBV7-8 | TGTGCCAGCAGCTCGTGGACAGGGTCTGGAAACACCATATATTTT | CASSSWTGSGNTIYF
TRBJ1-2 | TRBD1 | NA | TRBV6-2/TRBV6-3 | TGTGCCAGCAGTCGGAGGACAGGGGAATACGATGGCTACACCTTC | CASSRRTGEYDGYTF
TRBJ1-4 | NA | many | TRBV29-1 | TGCAGCGTTAAAAGGGGACACGGACTAACAGCAACTAATGAAAAACTGTTTTTT | CSVKRGHGLTATNEKLFF